The 22 T cell receptor beta chains reported below all come from one sample, sequenced in a study of radiotherapy plus CTLA-4 blockade in lung cancer. The data were produced by immunoSEQ multiplex PCR, yet TCRdb's version contains in-frame clones alone and is incomplete. The data show about 26,000 clones, with approximately 80% seen just once and 20% to 25% held by the top ten. The material was peripheral blood, obtained from a patient treated with radiotherapy plus ipilimumab. Every receptor here comes from a human donor with non-small cell lung cancer that progressed on radiotherapy plus ipilimumab.

The gene calls are TRBV9 and TRBJ2-2; TRBD1 matches at 12 bases. V shed 0 bases and J 7 bases; nucleotides not matched to a gene: 10. Germline CDR1 SGDLS, CDR2 YYNGEE. The CDR3 is 18 amino acids. The DNA of the CDR3 is TGTGCCAGCAGCGTAGCCCCAGGGGGACAGGGGGCGGGCGGGGAGCTGTTTTTT. This gives the protein CASSVAPGGQGAGGELFF.

In its sample, this clone was seen a few times. The V and J genes are TRBV27 and TRBJ2-7; D gene unclear. In germline, CDR1 is MNHEY, CDR2 SMNVEV (reference sequence). V was cut by 5 bases and J by 0 bases, with 14 bases left in between. The CDR3 covers 15 residues. This CDR3 is CASSPGWGNSYEQYF. The CDR3 nucleotides are TGTGCCAGCAGTCCCGGATGGGGTAACTCCTACGAGCAGTACTTC.

The chain combines TRBV2 with TRBJ2-3, with TRBD2 as a possible D gene (6 bases). The CDR3 covers 15 residues. Trimming stripped 3 bases from V and 0 bases from J, with 10 bases between. Germline lookup yields CDR1 SNHLY and CDR2 FYNNEI. The CDR3 nucleotides are TGTGCCAGCAGTGAGGGACTGACTAGCACAGATACGCAGTATTTT. Translation gives CASSEGLTSTDTQYF.

This clone came up a few times. The chain uses TRBV30 and TRBJ1-1, with D possibly being TRBD1 (5 bases). Germline V CDR1 and CDR2: GTSNPN, SVGIG (reference sequence). Trimming pared 1 base from V and 0 bases from J, leaving 12 bases between. CDR3 length: 15 residues. As DNA, the CDR3 is TGTGCCTGGAGTGCCCTCAGGGAAGTGAACACTGAAGCTTTCTTT. Amino acid sequence: CAWSALREVNTEAFF.

The rearrangement uses TRBV27 and TRBJ2-1; maybe TRBD2 (6 bases). Germline V gene lookup returns CDR1 MNHEY and CDR2 SMNVEV (reference sequence). This CDR3 region has 15 residues. Trimming removed 1 base from V and 6 bases from J, with 13 bases in between. CDR3 DNA sequence: TGTGCCAGCAGTTTATTCGGGGGAGATGGCAATGAGCAGTTCTTC. This gives the protein CASSLFGGDGNEQFF.

CDR3 region: CASSSKYGTGELFF. Written as DNA, the CDR3 is TGTGCCAGCAGTTCTAAATATGGGACCGGGGAGCTGTTTTTT. The J gene is TRBJ2-2, the V gene TRBV11-3, with D hard to call. Germline V gene data show CDR1 as SGHNT and CDR2 as YENEEA. This CDR3 spans 14 amino acids. The V and J ends lost 6 bases and 5 bases respectively, with 13 bases between them.

V usage is TRBV6-1 and J usage is TRBJ2-7, with D possibly TRBD1 on 6 matching bases. The CDR3 totals 14 residues. V was cut by 5 bases and J by 6 bases, with 17 bases left in between. From germline, CDR1 is MNHNS and CDR2 SASEGT. The CDR3 bases are TGTGCCAGCAGTTATGACAGGAAGATTGGCGAGCAGTACTTC. This encodes CASSYDRKIGEQYF.

This rearrangement joins TRBV9 to TRBJ2-7; TRBD1 aligns across 7 bases. The CDR3 is 14 residues long. Germline-derived CDR1 and CDR2 are SGDLS and YYNGEE. J gave up 2 bases and V 4 bases, and 6 bases lay outside the gene matches. The DNA for the CDR3 is TGTGCCAGCAGCCCCTCCGGGACAGCCTACGAGCAGTACTTC. Residues: CASSPSGTAYEQYF.

The CDR3 DNA follows: TGCGCCAGCCGGATGAGGCGCGCGAACACCGGGGAGCTGTTTTTT. Its protein is CASRMRRANTGELFF. This chain uses TRBV5-1 with TRBJ2-2; D gene ambiguous. V lost 7 bases, J lost 0 bases, and 13 bases lay in between. Germline V gene sequence: CDR1 SGHRS, CDR2 YFSETQ. This CDR3 is 15 amino acids long. Full variable domain (remainder filled in from reference TRBV5-1 and TRBJ2-2): KAGVTQTPRYLIKTRGQQVTLSCSPISGHRSVSWYQQTPGQGLQFLFEYFSETQRNKGNFPGRFSGRQFSNSRSEMNVSTLELGDSALYLCASRMRRANTGELFFGEGSRLTVL.

The J gene is TRBJ1-6, the V gene TRBV11-3; D not certain. CDR1 is SGHNT and CDR2 is YENEEA in the germline V gene. CDR3 length: 15 residues. Deletions cut 5 bases from V and 3 bases from J, with 11 bases between. The CDR3 protein is CASSPSVGYNSPLHF. The CDR3 DNA sequence: TGTGCCAGCAGCCCATCAGTTGGCTATAATTCACCCCTCCACTTT.

The rearrangement links TRBV18 to TRBJ2-5; D ambiguous. The germline V gene encodes CDR1 KGHSH and CDR2 LQKENI. With 0 bases removed from V and 4 bases from J, the gap between germline ends came to 18 bases. The CDR3 length is 17 residues. CDR3 loop: CASSPPIRKRVGETQYF. CDR3 in DNA: TGTGCCAGCTCACCACCAATCCGTAAGAGAGTGGGAGAGACCCAGTACTTC.

The chain has TRBV4-2 and TRBJ1-1; D call uncertain. CDR3 length: 12 amino acids. Germline V gives CDR1 LGHNA, CDR2 YNFKEQ. V lost 5 bases, J lost 2 bases, and 6 bases lay in between. For the CDR3, the DNA is TGTGCCAGCAGCGTTACTAACACTGAAGCTTTCTTT. It codes for CASSVTNTEAFF.

This clone occurred a few times. V and J are TRBV4-3 and TRBJ2-7; D may match TRBD1 or TRBD2 (6 bases each). CDR3 length equals 13 residues. V was clipped by 3 bases and J by 6 bases, with 12 bases between them. Germline V gene lookup returns CDR1 LGHNA and CDR2 YSLEER. The CDR3 loop reads CASSQDWGAEQYF. Here the CDR3 DNA reads TGCGCCAGCAGCCAGGATTGGGGGGCCGAGCAGTACTTC.

This chain connects TRBV30 to TRBJ2-2, with D tentatively TRBD2 (6 bases). The CDR3 is made up of 13 amino acids. Germline loops: CDR1 GTSNPN, CDR2 SVGIG (reference sequence). V shed 3 bases and J shed 3 bases, with 8 bases lying between them. CDR3 protein: CAWSWGDTGELFF. Here the CDR3 DNA reads TGTGCCTGGAGCTGGGGGGACACCGGGGAGCTGTTTTTT.

The rearrangement joins TRBV2 to TRBJ2-2; D unclear. The CDR3 consists of 15 residues. Germline assignment: CDR1 SNHLY and CDR2 FYNNEI. Trimming took off 1 base at V and 0 bases at J, with 6 bases between the two ends. CDR3 in DNA: TGTGCCAGCAGTGAAGGCACGACGAACACCGGGGAGCTGTTTTTT. Amino acid sequence: CASSEGTTNTGELFF.

CDR3 bases: TGTGCCAGCAGTTCTCCCCCGCCCAATGAGCAGTTCTTC. Protein: CASSSPPPNEQFF. V and J are TRBV27 and TRBJ2-1; D is undetermined. The length of the CDR3 is 13 residues. Per the germline V gene, CDR1 is MNHEY and CDR2 is SMNVEV (reference sequence). V lost 4 bases and J 6 bases, leaving 10 bases between the germline ends.

The chain employs TRBV19 and TRBJ1-2, with TRBD1 identical over 9 bases. Germline CDR1 reads LNHDA; CDR2 reads SQIVND (reference sequence). The CDR3 covers 18 residues. The V segment lost 6 bases and the J segment 2 bases; nucleotides outside the gene matches: 16. CDR3 region: CASSSLRGQGRSNYGYTF. Here the CDR3 DNA reads TGTGCCAGTAGCTCCCTGAGAGGACAGGGGAGGTCCAACTATGGCTACACCTTC.

The chain is built from TRBV27 and TRBJ2-7, with TRBD2 identical over 7 bases. The CDR3 runs 16 residues. Germline CDR1 reads MNHEY; CDR2 reads SMNVEV (reference sequence). V lost 0 bases, J lost 6 bases, and 11 bases stayed unmatched. CDR3 DNA sequence: TGTGCCAGCAGTTTATCGGGAGGGGAAAGGGTTCTCGAGCAGTACTTC. Translating it yields CASSLSGGERVLEQYF.

The chain links TRBV5-1 to TRBJ2-7, with a weak D call TRBD1 (6 bases). The V end was cut by 6 bases, the J end by 0 bases, with 7 bases between. The germline CDR1 and CDR2 sequences are SGHRS and YFSETQ. The length of the CDR3 is 12 residues. The CDR3 loop is CASKDSSYEQYF. CDR3 bases: TGCGCCAGCAAGGACAGCTCCTACGAGCAGTACTTC.

The gene calls are TRBV7-2 and TRBJ2-3; D ambiguous. This CDR3 is 11 amino acids long. Germline V CDR1 and CDR2: SGHTA, FQGNSA. The V and J ends lost 6 bases and 2 bases respectively, with 3 bases between them. CDR3 amino acids: CASSNTDTQYF. As DNA, the CDR3 is TGTGCCAGCAGTAACACAGATACGCAGTATTTT. Looking up the rest from reference TRBV7-2 and TRBJ2-3 gives the full variable domain: GAGVSQSPSNKVTEKGKDVELRCDPISGHTALYWYRQSLGQGLEFLIYFQGNSAPDKSGLPSDRFSAERTGGSVSTLTIQRTQQEDSAVYLCASSNTDTQYFGPGTRLTVL.

The V and J genes are TRBV28 and TRBJ2-7; D possibly corresponds to TRBD2 (6 bases). Trimming took 4 bases from V and 3 from J, leaving 10 bases between them. CDR3 length equals 13 residues. Per germline, CDR1 MDHEN and CDR2 SYDVKM. The CDR3: CASSWASVYEQYF. The DNA of the CDR3 is TGTGCCAGCAGTTGGGCTAGCGTCTACGAGCAGTACTTC.

The CDR3 DNA is TGTGCCAGCAGCTTTGATCGAGATCAGCCCCAGCATTTT. This translates into CASSFDRDQPQHF. J is TRBJ1-5 and V is TRBV7-9; D is unresolved. Trimming pared 3 bases from V and 5 bases from J, leaving 8 bases between. The CDR3 spans 13 residues. Germline CDR1 and CDR2: SEHNR and FQNEAQ (reference sequence).